This TCR beta chain was captured by sequencing in a study of PD-L1 blockade in urothelial cancer. Using immunoSEQ multiplex PCR, the repertoire was profiled, and TCRdb retains in-frame clones only, with some absent. The table includes 90,000 or so clones, around 90% detected once. Time point: pretreatment peripheral blood. Germline CDR1 and CDR2: SGHAT and FQDESV (reference sequence). CDR3 length: 16 amino acids. After removal of 5 bases from V and 5 bases from J, the junction contained 9 bases not matched to a gene. This chain links TRBV11-1 with TRBJ2-2; 9 nucleotides match TRBD2. The sequencing used PBMCs, collected around atezolizumab (anti-PD-L1) treatment. This TCR derives from a man between 60 and 75 years old with urothelial cancer. CDR3 in amino acids: CASSQQWLAGTGELFF. The CDR3, as DNA: TGTGCCAGCAGCCAGCAATGGCTAGCGGGAACCGGGGAGCTGTTTTTT.